The 27 T cell receptor beta chains given below trace back to one sample, sequenced in a study of human T cells and chemical hapten exposure. TCRdb re-analysed the RACE reads in MiXCR, keeping a single row per CDR3 protein. Counted here are 350,000 or so distinct CDR3 sequences, around 7% occurring once; the ten biggest clones make up approximately 8.9%. As for time point: patch test 1, 2 weeks after DPC sensitization. Treatment denoted: therapeutic diphenylcyclopropenone sensitization with weekly scalp DPC. The starting material was whole blood, obtained in connection with sensitization to the hapten diphenylcyclopropenone (DPC). The receptors stem from a woman aged 18-35 years with alopecia areata. Some clones in this sample may be carry-over from other donors' samples.

This clonotype was seen ten or more times. The rearrangement links TRBV4-2 to TRBJ2-3; no reliable D call. CDR3 length: 14 residues. V lost 0 bases and J lost 3, with 7 bases in between. Germline V gene sequence: CDR1 LGHNA, CDR2 YNFKEQ. CDR3 sequence: CASSQDIQTDTQYF. The CDR3 DNA sequence: TGTGCCAGCAGCCAAGATATTCAGACAGATACGCAGTATTTT.

This clonotype has ten or more counts. The CDR3 DNA reads as TGTGCCAGCTCACCACAGGGAGACACTGAAGCTTTCTTT. Its translation: CASSPQGDTEAFF. V and J are TRBV18 and TRBJ1-1, with D uncertain. The CDR3 length is 13 residues. V lost 1 base and J lost 3, with 6 bases in between. The germline V gene encodes CDR1 KGHSH and CDR2 LQKENI.

This clonotype was counted only a few times. This chain links TRBV5-6 with TRBJ2-1; D gene ambiguous. Trimming removed 1 base from V and 9 bases from J, with 5 bases in between. The CDR3 sequence is 11 residues long. Germline V CDR1 and CDR2: SGHDT, YYEEEE. The DNA of the CDR3 is TGTGCCAGCAGCTTGAGTACTGAGCAGTTCTTC. Translation gives CASSLSTEQFF.

This clonotype was observed at least ten times. CDR3 residues: CASSGSVTDTQYF. In DNA form, the CDR3 reads TGTGCCAGCAGTGGATCAGTTACAGATACGCAGTATTTT. The chain carries TRBV25-1 and TRBJ2-3; unclear D gene. Germline V gene data show CDR1 as MGHDK and CDR2 as SYGVNS. The CDR3 covers 13 residues. Trimming left V 4 bases short and J 3 bases short, with 8 bases between.

V is TRBV13 and J is TRBJ1-6; unclear D gene. With 0 bases removed from V and 6 bases from J, the gap between germline ends came to 9 bases. CDR3 size: 15 residues. Per germline, CDR1 PRHDT and CDR2 FYEKMQ (reference sequence). This chain's CDR3 is CASSLGSGPNSPLHF. For the CDR3, the DNA is TGTGCCAGCAGCTTAGGTTCAGGTCCTAATTCACCCCTCCACTTT.

This clonotype was counted a few times. The chain links TRBV7-2 to TRBJ1-2, with D uncertain. CDR1 is SGHTA and CDR2 is FQGNSA in the germline V gene. Trimming pared 3 bases from V and 3 bases from J, leaving 11 bases between. The CDR3 is 14 residues long. In nucleotides, the CDR3 is TGTGCCAGCAGCTTTCGGTCTCCTGACTATGGCTACACCTTC. Translating gives CASSFRSPDYGYTF.

This clonotype was seen many times. The chain links TRBV10-3 to TRBJ1-1; D possibly corresponds to TRBD1 (6 bases). Trimming removed 7 bases from V and 0 bases from J, with 9 bases in between. The CDR3 runs 13 residues. In germline, CDR1 is ENHRY, CDR2 SYGVKD. The CDR3 coding sequence is TGTGCCATCAAGGGGGACTTGAACACTGAAGCTTTCTTT. Amino acid sequence: CAIKGDLNTEAFF.

This clonotype was seen many times. The chain has TRBV4-1 and TRBJ2-1; the match to TRBD1 covers 7 bases. The germline CDR1 and CDR2 sequences are MGHRA and YSYEKL. The junction had 8 bases not matched to a gene; V was cut back by 0 bases and J by 0 bases. The length of the CDR3 is 18 residues. CDR3 sequence reads: CASSQDQGNRGSYNEQFF. CDR3 bases: TGCGCCAGCAGCCAAGATCAGGGGAACAGGGGCTCCTACAATGAGCAGTTCTTC.

This clonotype was recorded a few times. The chain recombines TRBV11-3 with TRBJ2-7; 9 positions agree with TRBD1. J lost 7 bases, V lost 4 bases, and 11 bases had no gene match. The CDR3 has 15 amino acids. The germline CDR1 and CDR2 sequences are SGHNT and YENEEA. The CDR3 region has the DNA TGTGCCAGCAGCTCGAACCGGGACAGGGTGGGAGAGCAGTACTTC. Its translation: CASSSNRDRVGEQYF.

Ten or more counts support this clonotype. The chain uses TRBV28 and TRBJ2-7, with D tentatively TRBD1 (5 bases). Trimming removed 4 bases at V and 3 bases at J, with 10 bases between. The CDR3 length is 13 residues. Germline CDR1 reads MDHEN; CDR2 reads SYDVKM. The CDR3 sequence: CASSSPGYYEQYF. Written as DNA, the CDR3 is TGTGCCAGCAGTTCACCAGGGTACTACGAGCAGTACTTC.

The CDR3 bases are TGCGCCAGCAGCCAGGACCTTCGGGCGGGGGCTACAGATACGCAGTATTTT. Translated, it gives CASSQDLRAGATDTQYF. The chain recombines TRBV4-1 with TRBJ2-3; the D gene is possibly TRBD2 (7 bases). Trimming removed 3 bases at V and 3 bases at J, with 19 bases between. Germline V CDR1 and CDR2: MGHRA, YSYEKL. This CDR3 is built from 17 residues.

The V and J genes are TRBV5-6 and TRBJ1-2; 7 bases map to TRBD1. The V segment lost 4 bases and the J segment 7 bases; nucleotides outside the gene matches: 16. The CDR3 has 16 residues. Germline CDR1 is SGHDT and CDR2 is YYEEEE. Written as DNA, the CDR3 is TGTGCCAGCAGCGCAGGATGGCTGACAGGGACGGGTGGCTACACCTTC. This gives the protein CASSAGWLTGTGGYTF.

In this sample, this clonotype turned up many times. This sequence joins TRBV29-1 and TRBJ2-3, with TRBD1 matching 9 bases. The CDR3 spans 14 residues. The germline V gene encodes CDR1 SQVTM and CDR2 ANQGSEA. With 7 bases clipped from V and 6 bases from J, the junction kept 11 bases outside the gene matches. CDR3 nucleotides: TGCAGCGCCCGGGACAGGGTGAGGGAGGATACGCAGTATTTT. Translating it yields CSARDRVREDTQYF.

This clonotype has a handful of counts. The rearrangement links TRBV21-1 to TRBJ1-4; TRBD1 was called by the table and not checked on the DNA. TRBV21-1 is a pseudogene segment. CDR3 length: 13 residues. The CDR3 reads CASSKGTASKLFF. The CDR3 bases are TGTGCCAGCAGCAAAGGGACAGCTTCAAAACTGTTTTTT.

A single count supports this clonotype. The rearrangement joins TRBV10-3 to TRBJ1-5; D is unclear. This CDR3 contains 14 residues. V was cut by 5 bases and J by 0 bases, with 8 bases left in between. The germline V gene encodes CDR1 ENHRY and CDR2 SYGVKD. For the CDR3, the DNA is TGTGCCATCAGTTCCACGGATAGCAATCAGCCCCAGCATTTT. Its translation is CAISSTDSNQPQHF.

The chain recombines TRBV27 with TRBJ1-2, with unresolved D. In germline, CDR1 is MNHEY, CDR2 SMNVEV (reference sequence). This CDR3 has 14 residues. Deletions cut 8 bases from V and 0 bases from J, with 13 bases between. In DNA, the CDR3 is TGTGCCAGCGGACCCAGGACCGCTAACTATGGCTACACCTTC. Its protein is CASGPRTANYGYTF.

This clonotype was seen many times. The V and J genes are TRBV4-1 and TRBJ2-5, with TRBD1 identical over 7 bases. CDR1 and CDR2 from the germline V gene are MGHRA and YSYEKL. After removal of 3 bases from V and 2 bases from J, the junction contained 3 bases not matched to a gene. The CDR3 covers 14 residues. For the CDR3, the DNA is TGCGCCAGCAGCCAGAGGGGGCCACAAGAGACCCAGTACTTC. It specifies CASSQRGPQETQYF.

A few counts support this clonotype. The rearrangement links TRBV24-1 to TRBJ1-3; unclear D gene. Trimming shortened V by 0 bases and J by 8 bases, and 7 bases separated the two germline ends. This CDR3 comprises 13 residues. Germline V gene sequence: CDR1 KGHDR, CDR2 SFDVKD. The CDR3 here is CATSDLFGDTIYF. The CDR3 DNA is TGTGCCACCAGTGATTTGTTCGGGGACACCATATATTTT.

This clonotype turned up a few times. The V gene is TRBV6-2 or TRBV6-3, the J gene TRBJ2-4; D is undetermined. Germline V lookup: CDR1 MNHEY, CDR2 SVGEGT. The CDR3 spans 15 residues. V lost 0 bases and J lost 3, with 9 bases in between. CDR3 region: CASSYSQESKNIQYF. The DNA of the CDR3 is TGTGCCAGCAGTTACTCCCAGGAGAGCAAAAACATTCAGTACTTC.

This clonotype came up many times. This chain joins TRBV5-1 and TRBJ2-7; 11 positions agree with TRBD2. The CDR3 contains 15 residues. The germline V gene has CDR1 SGHRS and CDR2 YFSETQ. Trimming at V came to 2 bases and at J to 0 bases, leaving 1 base not matched to a gene. CDR3 in amino acids: CASSFSGGDSYEQYF. As DNA, the CDR3 is TGCGCCAGCAGCTTTAGCGGGGGGGACTCCTACGAGCAGTACTTC.

This clonotype was detected a few times. This chain uses TRBV20-1 with TRBJ2-5; 8 nucleotides line up with TRBD2. Unmatched junction bases numbered 12, after V lost 3 bases and J lost 3 bases. The CDR3 spans 16 residues. Germline assignment: CDR1 DFQATT and CDR2 SNEGSKA (reference sequence). The CDR3 is CSASSLGSGEEETQYF. The CDR3 region has the DNA TGCAGTGCTAGTTCCCTGGGTAGCGGGGAAGAAGAGACCCAGTACTTC.

This clonotype was detected a few times. The rearrangement links TRBV18 to TRBJ2-5, with 8 bases that match TRBD1. The trim removed 3 bases at V and 1 base at J, leaving 4 bases unmatched. This CDR3 spans 15 amino acids. Germline V gives CDR1 KGHSH, CDR2 LQKENI. The CDR3 spells CASSPRTGPQETQYF. CDR3 DNA: TGTGCCAGCTCACCCCGGACAGGGCCCCAAGAGACCCAGTACTTC.

This clonotype was observed many times. The chain couples TRBV10-3 to TRBJ2-5, with D unresolved. This CDR3 region has 13 residues. V dropped 2 bases and J dropped 4 bases, with 8 bases sitting between them. CDR1 ENHRY and CDR2 SYGVKD come from the germline V gene. CDR3 coding DNA: TGTGCCATCAGTGAGGGCGTTGGAGAGACCCAGTACTTC. This translates into CAISEGVGETQYF.

The table lists this clonotype with a few counts. The V gene is TRBV27, the J gene TRBJ1-2, with TRBD1 as a possible D gene (5 bases). Germline V gene data show CDR1 as MNHEY and CDR2 as SMNVEV (reference sequence). The CDR3 covers 15 residues. With 4 bases removed from V and 2 bases from J, the gap between germline ends came to 14 bases. CDR3: CASSSHRTLNYGYTF. Written as DNA, the CDR3 is TGTGCCAGCAGTTCGCACCGGACACTGAACTATGGCTACACCTTC.

Ten or more counts support this clonotype. The chain has TRBV12-3 or TRBV12-4 and TRBJ1-2; TRBD1 matches at 7 bases. V was clipped by 5 bases and J by 0 bases; unmatched bases: 9. The CDR3 runs 16 residues. The CDR3 loop reads CASSPNRGPTNYGYTF. DNA for the CDR3: TGTGCCAGCAGTCCTAATAGGGGGCCTACTAACTATGGCTACACCTTC.

This clonotype has a handful of counts. The chain couples TRBV7-2 to TRBJ1-1; D unresolved. V lost 3 bases and J lost 5, with 7 bases in between. CDR1 is SGHTA, CDR2 FQGNSA, per germline. This CDR3 has 12 amino acids. In DNA, the CDR3 is TGTGCCAGCAGCTTCTGGGGAACTGAAGCTTTCTTT. Protein: CASSFWGTEAFF.

The V call is TRBV12-3 or TRBV12-4, the J call TRBJ2-1; TRBD1 or TRBD2 may be the D gene (5 bases each). Trimming cost V 4 bases and J 1 base, with 11 bases left between them. The CDR3 is made up of 15 amino acids. CDR3: CASSSRGWSYNEQFF. The CDR3 DNA is TGTGCCAGCAGTTCGAGGGGTTGGTCCTACAATGAGCAGTTCTTC.